A single sample is the source of the 28 T cell receptor beta chains below, sequenced in a study of siplizumab effects on memory and regulatory T cells. Clones were read by immunoSEQ multiplex PCR, and TCRdb kept only the in-frame ones, dropping some. The table includes 75,000 to 100,000 clones, roughly 94% detected once. The sample comprised non-Treg CD4+ T cells sorted from blood. These receptor sequences come from a human donor in good health.

The rearrangement links TRBV12-5 to TRBJ2-2; 7 bases agree with TRBD1. The CDR3 runs 14 residues. J lost 3 bases, V lost 6 bases, and 4 bases had no gene match. CDR1 and CDR2 (germline): LGHNT, FRNRAP. CDR3 in DNA: TGTGCTAGTGGCACCGGACAGGACACCGGGGAGCTGTTTTTT. It translates to CASGTGQDTGELFF.

The gene calls are TRBV18 and TRBJ2-3, with D possibly matching TRBD2 (5 bases). Germline-derived CDR1 and CDR2 are KGHSH and LQKENI. Trimming took off 2 bases at V and 3 bases at J, with 21 bases between the two ends. CDR3 length: 18 amino acids. The CDR3 DNA reads as TGTGCCAGCTCACCAGCCAATGATCACCGGGGTGGAACAGATACGCAGTATTTT. This sequence encodes CASSPANDHRGGTDTQYF.

The V and J genes are TRBV5-1 and TRBJ2-3; the match to TRBD2 covers 7 bases. Germline loops: CDR1 SGHRS, CDR2 YFSETQ. Trimming removed 6 bases from V and 1 base from J; junction bases left unmatched: 5. The CDR3 covers 14 residues. In DNA form, the CDR3 reads TGCGCCAGCATGCGAACTAGCGGCACAGATACGCAGTATTTT. This codes for CASMRTSGTDTQYF.

The chain joins TRBV29-1 to TRBJ2-7, with TRBD2 matching over 13 bases. Germline V lookup: CDR1 SQVTM, CDR2 ANQGSEA. The CDR3 length is 14 residues. Trimming took 6 bases from V and 3 from J; bases not matched to a gene: 5. DNA of the CDR3: TGCAGCGTCGTTGGGACTAGCGGGGTCTACGAGCAGTACTTC. The encoded protein is CSVVGTSGVYEQYF.

This rearrangement joins TRBV9 to TRBJ1-1; no clear D gene. Germline assignment: CDR1 SGDLS and CDR2 YYNGEE. Trimming took off 4 bases at V and 6 bases at J, with 13 bases between the two ends. This CDR3 spans 13 amino acids. The CDR3 DNA reads as TGTGCCAGCAGCCCCGGGGTCTGGGCTGAAGCTTTCTTT. This gives the protein CASSPGVWAEAFF.

This sequence joins TRBV20-1 and TRBJ2-7; D gene uncertain. This CDR3 is built from 11 residues. V lost 0 bases and J lost 5, with 5 bases in between. CDR1 DFQATT and CDR2 SNEGSKA come from the germline V gene (reference sequence). The CDR3 reads CSARDWDEQYF. As DNA, the CDR3 is TGCAGTGCTAGAGATTGGGACGAGCAGTACTTC.

This clone showed up just a few times. The chain recombines TRBV5-6 with TRBJ2-7, with TRBD2 matching 11 bases. The CDR3 has 14 amino acids. Germline values: CDR1 SGHDT, CDR2 YYEEEE. Trimming removed 4 bases from V and 0 bases from J; junction bases left unmatched: 0. The CDR3 loop reads CASSGTSGSYEQYF. As DNA, the CDR3 is TGTGCCAGCAGCGGGACTAGCGGCTCCTACGAGCAGTACTTC.

The chain is built from TRBV25-1 and TRBJ2-7, with D possibly called TRBD1 or TRBD2 (6 bases each). This CDR3 is 15 amino acids long. Germline V gene data show CDR1 as MGHDK and CDR2 as SYGVNS. Trimming cost V 2 bases and J 3 bases, with 14 bases left between them. The CDR3 spells CASSEPGDKSYEQYF. CDR3 coding DNA: TGTGCCAGCAGTGAACCGGGGGACAAAAGCTACGAGCAGTACTTC.

The chain combines TRBV7-8 with TRBJ2-7; D gene uncertain. There are 14 residues in the CDR3. Germline V gene lookup returns CDR1 SGHVS and CDR2 FQNEAQ. Between the trimmed V and J ends, which lost 6 bases and 5 bases, there was a span of 17 bases. The DNA for the CDR3 is TGTGCCAGCAGACCTTCTAGAAACCGCGACGAGCAGTACTTC. Its protein is CASRPSRNRDEQYF.

V and J are TRBV6-5 and TRBJ2-2; weak D call: TRBD1 (6 bases). V was pared by 6 bases and J by 1 base, with 9 bases between. Germline V CDR1 and CDR2: MNHEY, SVGAGI. There are 14 residues in the CDR3. CDR3: CASSRGQNTGELFF. The DNA for the CDR3 is TGTGCCAGCAGCCGGGGACAGAACACCGGGGAGCTGTTTTTT.

The V gene is TRBV11-2, the J gene TRBJ2-5; no definite D call. The CDR3 length is 12 residues. The V gene's germline CDR1 is SGHAT and CDR2 FQNNGV. Trimming left V 3 bases short and J 5 bases short, with 7 bases between. CDR3 sequence: CASSLVVETQYF. The CDR3 DNA is TGTGCCAGCAGCTTGGTGGTTGAGACCCAGTACTTC. The variable domain in full, with the rest retrieved from reference TRBV11-2 and TRBJ2-5, is EAGVAQSPRYKIIEKRQSVAFWCNPISGHATLYWYQQILGQGPKLLIQFQNNGVVDDSQLPKDRFSAERLKGVDSTLKIQPAKLEDSAVYLCASSLVVETQYFGPGTRLLVL.

This CDR3 reads CATSRVYSGANVLTF. The CDR3 DNA is TGTGCCACCAGCAGAGTCTATTCTGGGGCCAACGTCCTGACTTTC. V and J are TRBV15 and TRBJ2-6; D is unclear. CDR1 and CDR2 (germline): LNHNV, YYDKDF (reference sequence). The V and J ends lost 1 base and 1 base respectively, with 5 bases between them. The CDR3 is 15 amino acids.

The V call is TRBV7-3, the J call TRBJ2-1; 9 nucleotides match TRBD1. Trimming at V came to 5 bases and at J to 7 bases, leaving 21 bases not matched to a gene. The CDR3 contains 19 residues. The germline gives CDR1 SGHTA, CDR2 FQGTGA. The DNA for the CDR3 is TGTGCCAGCAGCCCTCTCGGCCCCACCGGGACAGGGCGTTGGAATGAGCAGTTCTTC. The encoded protein is CASSPLGPTGTGRWNEQFF.

This clone was counted once. V and J are TRBV7-9 and TRBJ1-1; 8 bases agree with TRBD1. The CDR3 length is 14 residues. Germline values: CDR1 SEHNR, CDR2 FQNEAQ (reference sequence). Trimming took 5 bases from V and 1 from J; bases not matched to a gene: 3. For the CDR3, the DNA is TGTGCCAGCAGCAGGACAGGGTCGAACACTGAAGCTTTCTTT. Encoded protein: CASSRTGSNTEAFF.

J is TRBJ1-6 and V is TRBV28; D is ambiguous. The CDR3 extends over 13 amino acids. Trimming removed 1 base from V and 13 bases from J, with 11 bases in between. CDR1 is MDHEN, CDR2 SYDVKM, per germline. CDR3 coding DNA: TGTGCCAGCAGTTTATCCCCGCGGTTCCCCCTCCACTTT. Translating it yields CASSLSPRFPLHF.

Of note for this clone: Other DNA sequences within the sample encode an identical CDR3. The CDR3 DNA sequence: TGTGCCTGGAGTTGGGGGGGGAGGGGGCAGCCCCAGCATTTT. Its translation is CAWSWGGRGQPQHF. V is TRBV30 and J is TRBJ1-5; TRBD1 might be the D (6 bases). Trimming shortened V by 2 bases and J by 7 bases, and 15 bases separated the two germline ends. This CDR3 is built from 14 residues. Germline-derived CDR1 and CDR2 are GTSNPN and SVGIG (reference sequence).

This clone was recorded only once. The gene calls are TRBV18 and TRBJ1-2, with 8 bases matching TRBD1. The ends lost 3 bases at V and 7 bases at J; junction bases unmatched: 4. The CDR3 contains 13 residues. CDR1 is KGHSH, CDR2 LQKENI, per germline. The CDR3 loop reads CASSPKQGVGYTF. Here the CDR3 DNA reads TGTGCCAGCTCACCTAAACAGGGGGTTGGCTACACCTTC. Based on the CDR3 plus reference TRBV18 and TRBJ1-2, the full variable domain is NAGVMQNPRHLVRRRGQEARLRCSPMKGHSHVYWYRQLPEEGLKFMVYLQKENIIDESGMPKERFSAEFPKEGPSILRIQQVVRGDSAAYFCASSPKQGVGYTFGSGTRLTVV.

V and J are TRBV6-5 and TRBJ1-2; 8 positions agree with TRBD1. This CDR3 is 15 amino acids long. V lost 2 bases, J lost 7 bases, and 9 bases stayed unmatched. Per the germline V gene, CDR1 is MNHEY and CDR2 is SVGAGI. CDR3 nucleotides: TGTGCCAGCAGTTACCTCGGACAGGGAGGTCGTGGCTACACCTTC. Translated, it gives CASSYLGQGGRGYTF.

This clone was counted a single time. This chain uses TRBV27 with TRBJ2-7; D may match TRBD1 or TRBD2 (5 bases each). Germline values: CDR1 MNHEY, CDR2 SMNVEV (reference sequence). Trimming shortened V by 6 bases and J by 2 bases, and 14 bases separated the two germline ends. CDR3 size: 14 residues. The CDR3 sequence: CASRDGTGAYEQYF. In DNA form, the CDR3 reads TGTGCCAGCAGAGATGGGACGGGTGCCTACGAGCAGTACTTC.

The chain couples TRBV9 to TRBJ1-2; 7 positions agree with TRBD1. CDR1 SGDLS and CDR2 YYNGEE come from the germline V gene. The ends lost 5 bases at V and 0 bases at J; junction bases unmatched: 10. The CDR3 runs to 16 residues. CDR3 residues: CASSARGPTPNYGYTF. In nucleotides, the CDR3 is TGTGCCAGCAGTGCGAGGGGGCCGACCCCTAACTATGGCTACACCTTC.

This rearrangement joins TRBV29-1 to TRBJ2-1; perhaps D is TRBD1 or TRBD2 (5 bases each). V lost 4 bases, J lost 4 bases, and 14 bases lay in between. CDR3 length: 14 amino acids. CDR1 is SQVTM and CDR2 is ANQGSEA in the germline V gene. The CDR3 loop is CSVVGTKVYNEQFF. Written as DNA, the CDR3 is TGCAGCGTTGTAGGGACGAAGGTTTACAATGAGCAGTTCTTC.

The rearrangement uses TRBV6-4 and TRBJ2-3; perhaps TRBD2 as D (6 bases). V lost 4 bases and J 2 bases, leaving 13 bases between the germline ends. This CDR3 is built from 15 residues. The V gene's germline CDR1 is MRHNA and CDR2 SNTAGT. The CDR3 region is CASSAVGGYTDTQYF. The DNA for the CDR3 is TGTGCCAGCAGTGCAGTTGGGGGGTACACAGATACGCAGTATTTT.

The chain has TRBV10-3 and TRBJ1-4; the D gene is possibly TRBD1 (6 bases). This CDR3 spans 14 amino acids. V lost 10 bases and J 5 bases, leaving 17 bases between the germline ends. The germline CDR1 and CDR2 sequences are ENHRY and SYGVKD. The CDR3 nucleotides are TGTGCCACCCGAGGGGGACAAGGCAATGAAAAACTGTTTTTT. The encoded protein is CATRGGQGNEKLFF.

The CDR3: CASSEDMGKGYTF. In DNA form, the CDR3 reads TGTGCCAGCAGTGAGGACATGGGGAAAGGCTACACCTTC. The chain is built from TRBV2 and TRBJ1-2, with D possibly being TRBD1 (5 bases). Per the germline V gene, CDR1 is SNHLY and CDR2 is FYNNEI. This CDR3 spans 13 amino acids. V lost 3 bases and J lost 8, with 13 bases in between.

V gene TRBV6-6 combines with J gene TRBJ2-7, with D perhaps TRBD1 (6 bases). V lost 4 bases, J lost 1 base, and 11 bases lay in between. The CDR3 has 14 amino acids. Germline CDR1 MNHNY, CDR2 SVGAGI (reference sequence). In nucleotides, the CDR3 is TGTGCCAGCAGTTTAAGACAGGAATCCTACGAGCAGTACTTC. Amino acids: CASSLRQESYEQYF.

The chain employs TRBV6-5 and TRBJ1-1; 10 bases agree with TRBD1. Germline V CDR1 and CDR2: MNHEY, SVGAGI. This CDR3 region has 14 residues. V was clipped by 5 bases and J by 7 bases; unmatched bases: 7. This CDR3 reads CASSTRDRGREAFF. In DNA, the CDR3 is TGTGCCAGCAGTACCCGGGACAGGGGTCGTGAAGCTTTCTTT.

The CDR3 reads CASSPLTRNQPQHF. CDR3 DNA sequence: TGTGCCAGCAGCCCCTTGACCCGGAATCAGCCCCAGCATTTT. The rearrangement uses TRBV7-2 and TRBJ1-5; D is ambiguous. Germline CDR1 is SGHTA and CDR2 is FQGNSA. This CDR3 has 14 amino acids. V was shortened by 5 bases and J by 4 bases, with 12 bases between the two germline ends.

The chain recombines TRBV27 with TRBJ1-2, with TRBD1 matching over 8 bases. The ends lost 1 base at V and 3 bases at J; junction bases unmatched: 4. The CDR3 is 15 residues long. CDR1 is MNHEY, CDR2 SMNVEV, per germline (reference sequence). The CDR3 nucleotides are TGTGCCAGCAGTTTATTAGCAGGGGGCGACTATGGCTACACCTTC. Its protein is CASSLLAGGDYGYTF.